This T cell receptor (beta chain) stems from a study of untreated major depressive disorder. Points from the study as a whole: TRBV05-01 (Vbeta 5.1) usage was higher in CD4+ T cells of depressed patients than controls.

With respect to this clone: Its specificity is not known.

This CDR3 has 13 residues. The V end lost 3 bases, the J end lost 5 bases, and 11 bases lay between the germline ends. Germline V gene lookup returns CDR1 MGHDK and CDR2 SYGVNS. The protocol was immunoSEQ multiplex PCR, while the TCRdb copy is restricted to in-frame clones and leaves out a portion. The table shows under 20,000 clones, with 80% to 95% occurring only once. The receptor comes from a woman aged 40 to 49 with major depressive disorder. The V call is TRBV25-1, the J call TRBJ2-7; D ambiguous. The sequenced sample was CD4+ T cells from PBMCs. In nucleotides, the CDR3 is TGTGCCAGCAGTGATTTCCCTCAGCACGAGCAGTACTTC. Encoded protein: CASSDFPQHEQYF.